This T cell receptor beta chain derives from a study of cytomegalovirus exposure and HLA in healthy donors. Study background: Out of 398 genotyped donors, about 84% belonged to the Caucasian-associated ancestry cluster.

PCR involved 60 Vbeta and 13 Jbeta primers. Per the original data handling: The authors later counted about 80 million unique TCR beta chains, roughly 10 million of them shared. Sequencing used immunoSEQ multiplex PCR; TCRdb keeps in-frame clones, though not all of them. The V and J calls and clone size come from that table; D and trimming were worked out from the DNA. The repertoire consists of roughly 190,000 clones, with about four fifths occurring once and the leading ten covering about 1.7%. The germline V gene has CDR1 LNHDA and CDR2 SQIVND (reference sequence). The length of the CDR3 is 14 residues. The V and J ends lost 3 bases and 4 bases respectively, with 7 bases between them.

The chain uses TRBV19 and TRBJ2-6, with D uncertain. The sequence was obtained from a woman younger than 30 in good health and CMV-seronegative. Material: PBMCs. The CDR3 spells CASSIMSGANVLTF. The DNA of the CDR3 is TGTGCCAGTAGTATTATGTCGGGGGCCAACGTCCTGACTTTC.